This entry features one T cell receptor (beta chain) sequence. Its antigen remains unknown. With 5 bases removed from V and 4 bases from J, the gap between germline ends came to 15 bases. Germline V gene lookup returns CDR1 MNHNS and CDR2 SASEGT. The CDR3 has 15 amino acids. The record originates from a study of blood T cells in healthy people across ages. Points from the study as a whole: More naive CD4+ cells and higher diversity marked long-lived donors relative to aged donors.

It was with a sample-barcoded 5' primer and a J-beta primer mix that a second PCR of about 6 to 12 cycles was run. TCRdb reprocessed the 5' RACE reads with MiXCR, giving one entry per CDR3 protein. The table includes about 1 million distinct CDR3 sequences, 40% to 45% detected once. The V gene is TRBV6-1, the J gene TRBJ1-5, with D possibly TRBD1 on 6 matching bases. The source is a woman in her sixties or seventies in good health. Sample: blood. CDR3 sequence: CASSSGGLVNQPQHF. The CDR3 DNA sequence: TGTGCCAGCAGTTCTGGGGGGCTTGTGAATCAGCCCCAGCATTTT.